This T cell receptor beta chain was recorded in a study of blood T cell repertoires in COVID-19. Study as a whole: Sites in the United States, Italy and Spain provided acute and convalescent COVID-19 samples. Sample material is recorded as cDNA or gDNA derived from T cells, B-cell-depleted T cells, or PBMCs.

Repertoires were generated with immunoSEQ multiplex PCR, while TCRdb's copy carries only in-frame clones and drops some. The sample has 90,000 to 150,000 clones, around three quarters seen once. Source material: peripheral blood. The clonotype originates from a man in his sixties or seventies with acute or convalescent COVID-19.

CDR3 in DNA: TGTGCCAGCAGTTACGACCAGGGGGCAATTGAGCAGTTCTTC. As protein: CASSYDQGAIEQFF. The chain joins TRBV6-5 to TRBJ2-1, with 8 bases matching TRBD1. The germline V gene encodes CDR1 MNHEY and CDR2 SVGAGI. V lost 2 bases, J lost 9 bases, and 6 bases stayed unmatched. The CDR3 contains 14 residues.